This T cell receptor (beta chain) is from a study of T cells after yellow fever vaccination (dated by TCRdb to between 2018 and 2021). Context from the whole study: The SMART-Seq v4 Ultra Low Input RNA kit was used to prepare libraries from fractions with low cell numbers. Blood was collected at multiple timepoints before and after primary and secondary immunization, and bulk PBMC replicates and cell subsets were isolated. To track T-cell clones before and after primary and booster YFV17D yellow fever vaccination, bulk TCR alpha and beta repertoires were sequenced longitudinally. Two healthy male donors, one aged 18 to 29 and one aged 30 to 39 years, were included in the cohort.

Broad study findings and their caveats: A small share of clonotypes was detected in both CD4 and CD8 compartments, with the overlap likely arising from convergent recombination. The study included only a couple of donors, which limits how far the findings can be generalized. Computational filtering was required because FACS-sorted repertoires could contain abundant contaminating clonotypes from the bulk population. After the booster, most clones that had expanded after primary vaccination were detected again (approximately 96% of CD4 and 70% to 90% of CD8), suggesting broad maintenance of memory. Compared with the primary T-cell response, the secondary T-cell response was faster but weaker, reaching its peak on day 5 rather than on day 15.

TCR cDNA was synthesized by 5'RACE template switching, which introduced a universal primer site and unique molecular identifiers. cDNA synthesis was primed from both the TCR alpha and TCR beta constant segments. Two PCR steps were used to amplify libraries, with sample barcodes and sequencing adapters being added in the second step. Sequencing of libraries was done on Illumina HiSeq 2500 (2x100 bp) or NovaSeq (2x150 bp). On the authors' methods: MIGEC handled demultiplexing of reads and collapsing into UMI consensus sequences, while MiXCR performed V(D)J alignment. Vaccine-responding clonotypes were identified with edgeR using replicate PBMC samples, with FDR below 0.01 and a log2 fold change above 5 up to day 15 being required. Each bulk clonotype received a CD4 or CD8 identity based on whether the sequenced CD4 or CD8 repertoire contained that clonotype at higher abundance. The raw public data were reprocessed by TCRdb itself: fastp quality trimming at Q25, MiXCR clonotype calling, in-frame beta chains only. Rows merge per CDR3 protein into single entries with the most common DNA and genes. TCRdb's processing, not the study's, gives the V and J calls here. The sample includes about 320,000 distinct CDR3 sequences, with 6.8% observed a single time. In total, the top ten clones hold about 18% of the sample.

The treatment or condition label corresponds to: live attenuated yellow fever vaccine strain. At every blood-draw timepoint, two biological replicates of bulk PBMCs were collected. PBMCs were isolated from peripheral blood using a standard Ficoll-Paque protocol. RNA was extracted with TriZol from bulk PBMCs, CD4 and CD8 fractions, and dextramer-positive and dextramer-negative fractions. This clonotype was found once. Its antigen remains unidentified. There are no base qualities to consult, and no much larger clone falls within one base. One read alone is a weak basis. Including the terminal cysteine and phenylalanine, the CDR3 comprises 18 residues. The sequence is cut down to CDR3 DNA, 54 bases in frame from base 1. The germline V gene gives CDR1 as MDHEN and CDR2 as SYDVKM. The V end loses 0 bases and the J end loses 5 bases, and a stretch of 22 bases separates them.

The sequence was obtained from a young man who received the YFV17D yellow fever vaccine. This sample comprised PBMCs, obtained about 49 days after the first yellow fever vaccination. The rearranged chain carries TRBV28 and TRBJ1-1; confidence is insufficient to name the D gene. The bases are TGTGCCAGCAGTTTATGCACAGCGCCCACCTCTGATGTTACTGAAGCTTTCTTT. This translates into CASSLCTAPTSDVTEAFF.